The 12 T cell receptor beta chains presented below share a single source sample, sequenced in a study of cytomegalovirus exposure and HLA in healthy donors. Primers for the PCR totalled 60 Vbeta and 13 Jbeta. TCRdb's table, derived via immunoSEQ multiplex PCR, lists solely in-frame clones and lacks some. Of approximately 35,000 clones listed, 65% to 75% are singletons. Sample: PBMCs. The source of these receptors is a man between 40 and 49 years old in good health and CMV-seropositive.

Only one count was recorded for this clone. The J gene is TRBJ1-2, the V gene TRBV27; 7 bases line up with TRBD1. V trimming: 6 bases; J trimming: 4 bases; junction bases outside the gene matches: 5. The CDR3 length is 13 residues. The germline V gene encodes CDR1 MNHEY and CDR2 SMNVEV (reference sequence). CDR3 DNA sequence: TGTGCCAGCAGGGGACAGCCGACCTATGGCTACACCTTC. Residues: CASRGQPTYGYTF.

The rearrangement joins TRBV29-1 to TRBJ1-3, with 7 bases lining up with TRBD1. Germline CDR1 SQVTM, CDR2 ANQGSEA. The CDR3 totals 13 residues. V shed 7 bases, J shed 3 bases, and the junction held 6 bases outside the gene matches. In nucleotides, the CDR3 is TGCAGCGCCCAGGGGGTATTTGGAAACACCATATATTTT. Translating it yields CSAQGVFGNTIYF.

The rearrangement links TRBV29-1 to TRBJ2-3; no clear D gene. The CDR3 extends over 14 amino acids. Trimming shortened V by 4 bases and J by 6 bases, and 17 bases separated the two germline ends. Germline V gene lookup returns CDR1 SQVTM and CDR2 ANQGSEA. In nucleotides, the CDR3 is TGCAGCGTTGCCGAGGTTTTCGACTCGGATACGCAGTATTTT. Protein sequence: CSVAEVFDSDTQYF.

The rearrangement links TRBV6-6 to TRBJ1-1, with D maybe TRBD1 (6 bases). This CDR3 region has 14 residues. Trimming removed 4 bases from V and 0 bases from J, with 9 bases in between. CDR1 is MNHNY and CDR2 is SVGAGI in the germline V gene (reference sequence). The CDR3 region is CASSLDSLNTEAFF. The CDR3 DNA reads TGTGCCAGCAGTTTGGACAGTTTGAACACTGAAGCTTTCTTT.

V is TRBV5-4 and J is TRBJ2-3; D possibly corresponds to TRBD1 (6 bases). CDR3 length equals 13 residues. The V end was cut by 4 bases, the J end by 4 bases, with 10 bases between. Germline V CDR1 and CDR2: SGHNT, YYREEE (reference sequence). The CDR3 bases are TGTGCCAGCAGCGGGGGCGGCGCAGATACGCAGTATTTT. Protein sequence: CASSGGGADTQYF.

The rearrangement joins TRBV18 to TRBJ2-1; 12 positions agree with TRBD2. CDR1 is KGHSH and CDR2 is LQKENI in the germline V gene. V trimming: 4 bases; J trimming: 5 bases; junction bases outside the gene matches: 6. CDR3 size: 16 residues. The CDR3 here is CASSRLTSGGDNEQFF. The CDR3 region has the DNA TGTGCCAGCTCACGGCTGACTAGCGGGGGAGACAATGAGCAGTTCTTC. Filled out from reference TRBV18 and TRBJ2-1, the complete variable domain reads NAGVMQNPRHLVRRRGQEARLRCSPMKGHSHVYWYRQLPEEGLKFMVYLQKENIIDESGMPKERFSAEFPKEGPSILRIQQVVRGDSAAYFCASSRLTSGGDNEQFFGPGTRLTVL.

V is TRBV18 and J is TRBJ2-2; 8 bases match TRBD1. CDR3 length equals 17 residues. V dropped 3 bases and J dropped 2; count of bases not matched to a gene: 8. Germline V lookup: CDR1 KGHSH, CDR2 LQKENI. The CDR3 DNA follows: TGTGCCAGCTCACCGATGGGGCAGGGGGCCAACACCGGGGAGCTGTTTTTT. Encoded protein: CASSPMGQGANTGELFF.

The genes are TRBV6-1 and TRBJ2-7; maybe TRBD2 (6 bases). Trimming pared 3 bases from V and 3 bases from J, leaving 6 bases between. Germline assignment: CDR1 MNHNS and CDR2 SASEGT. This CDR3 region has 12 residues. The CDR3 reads CASSEGGYEQYF. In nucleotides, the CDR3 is TGTGCCAGCAGTGAGGGAGGCTACGAGCAGTACTTC.

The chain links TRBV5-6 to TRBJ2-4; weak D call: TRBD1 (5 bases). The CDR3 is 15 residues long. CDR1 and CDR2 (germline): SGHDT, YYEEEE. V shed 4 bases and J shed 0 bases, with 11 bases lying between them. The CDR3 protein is CASSIRQLAKNIQYF. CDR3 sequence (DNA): TGTGCCAGCAGCATCCGACAGCTAGCCAAAAACATTCAGTACTTC.

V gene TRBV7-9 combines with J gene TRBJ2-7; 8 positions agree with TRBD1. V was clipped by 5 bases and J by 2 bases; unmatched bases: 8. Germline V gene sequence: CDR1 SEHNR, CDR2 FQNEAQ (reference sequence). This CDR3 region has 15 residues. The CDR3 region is CASSHGQGPTYEQYF. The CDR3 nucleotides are TGTGCCAGCAGCCATGGACAGGGTCCAACCTACGAGCAGTACTTC.

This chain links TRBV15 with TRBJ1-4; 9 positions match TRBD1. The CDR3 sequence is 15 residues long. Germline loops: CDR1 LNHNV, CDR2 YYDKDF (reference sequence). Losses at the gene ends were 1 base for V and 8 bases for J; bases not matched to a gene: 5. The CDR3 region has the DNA TGTGCCACCAGCAGAGCTGGGACAGGGAACGAAAAACTGTTTTTT. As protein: CATSRAGTGNEKLFF.

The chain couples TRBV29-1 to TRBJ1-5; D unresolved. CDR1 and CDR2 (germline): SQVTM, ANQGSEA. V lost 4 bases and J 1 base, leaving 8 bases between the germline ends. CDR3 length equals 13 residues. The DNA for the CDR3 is TGCAGCGTTGGGGGAGGGAGCAATCAGCCCCAGCATTTT. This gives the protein CSVGGGSNQPQHF.